A few counts support the clone carrying this T cell receptor (beta chain). Antigen: not known. TCRdb reprocessed the 5' RACE reads with MiXCR, giving one entry per CDR3 protein. Seen here are 750,000 to 950,000 distinct CDR3 sequences, roughly an eighth observed once, and the top ten hold 1.5% to 2%. The data were obtained in a study of identical twins. Study results and caveats: Sequences that were out-of-frame, alpha and twin-shared displayed an excess of low generation probability. Within cord blood, abundant beta clonotypes carried fewer insertions, but memory repertoires showed no such trend.

All donors comprised healthy Caucasians. The same data also went into a second study, on yellow fever vaccine responses in identical twins.

Input material: PBMCs. The sequence derives from a woman aged 18-29 years in good health.

CDR3 sequence: CASRVWPWYGTRPYF. The CDR3 DNA reads TGTGCCAGCAGAGTGTGGCCGTGGTACGGGACTCGTCCGTATTTT. V and J are TRBV2 and TRBJ2-3; a possible D gene is TRBD2 (6 bases). The germline V gene encodes CDR1 SNHLY and CDR2 FYNNEI. V lost 6 bases and J lost 14, with 27 bases in between. The CDR3 totals 15 residues.